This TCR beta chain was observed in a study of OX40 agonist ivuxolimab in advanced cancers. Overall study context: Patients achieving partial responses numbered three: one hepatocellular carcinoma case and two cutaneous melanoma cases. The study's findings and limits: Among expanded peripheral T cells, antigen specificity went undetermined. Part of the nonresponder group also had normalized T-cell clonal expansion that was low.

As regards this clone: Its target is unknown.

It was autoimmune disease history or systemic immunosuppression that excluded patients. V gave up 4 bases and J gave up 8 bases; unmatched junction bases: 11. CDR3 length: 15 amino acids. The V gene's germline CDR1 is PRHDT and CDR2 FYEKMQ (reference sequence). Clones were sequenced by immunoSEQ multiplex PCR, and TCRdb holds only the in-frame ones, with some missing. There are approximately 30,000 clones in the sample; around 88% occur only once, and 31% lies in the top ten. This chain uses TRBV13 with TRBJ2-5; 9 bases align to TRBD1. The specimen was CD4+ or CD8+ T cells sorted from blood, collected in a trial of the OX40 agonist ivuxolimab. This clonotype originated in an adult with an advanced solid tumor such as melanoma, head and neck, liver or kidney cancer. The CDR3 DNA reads TGTGCCAGCAGCTCCACAGGGGGCGTACTTGAAACCCAGTACTTC. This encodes CASSSTGGVLETQYF.